The TCR beta chain described here comes from a study of blood T cells in healthy people across ages. Together with a sample-barcoded 5' primer, a J-beta primer mix was included in a second PCR lasting about 7 to 11 cycles. One entry per CDR3 protein results from TCRdb running MiXCR on the 5' RACE reads. The repertoire consists of 700,000 to 850,000 distinct CDR3 sequences, with under 40% occurring once and the leading ten covering 13%. This CDR3 contains 15 residues. Looked up from germline, CDR1 is LGHNA and CDR2 is YSLEER. Trimming pared 1 base from V and 2 bases from J, leaving 10 bases between. This clonotype was observed at least ten times. At least 7 million PBMCs were isolated per sample.

The sequence was collected from a young man in good health. The V call is TRBV4-3, the J call TRBJ2-3, with D perhaps given as TRBD1 or TRBD2 (5 bases each). The sequenced material came from blood. The CDR3, as DNA: TGCGCCAGCAGCCAAGGGGGACGATTCACAGATACGCAGTATTTT. Protein: CASSQGGRFTDTQYF.